The table lists the clone carrying this TCR beta chain with a few counts. The antigen is unknown. The study drew donors from healthy Caucasian individuals in Russia aged roughly 6 to 90. Whenever a sample was processed, at least 7 million PBMCs were isolated. Germline-derived CDR1 and CDR2 are SGHRS and YFSETQ. The CDR3 covers 17 residues. V lost 4 bases, J lost 0 bases, and 19 bases lay in between. This record comes from a study of blood T cells in healthy people across ages. Combining a sample-barcoded 5' primer with a J-beta primer mix, a second PCR ran for about 6 to 11 cycles. TCRdb re-called the 5' RACE reads with MiXCR, one entry per CDR3 protein. The sample yields about 1.5 million distinct CDR3 sequences, 40% to 45% seen once. Study-level points and caveats: Total diversity from one million sequenced T cells was likely underestimated.

Sequences were obtained from blood. The V gene is TRBV5-1, the J gene TRBJ1-2, with D possibly being TRBD1 (5 bases). The sequence came from a woman aged 18-30 years in good health. DNA for the CDR3: TGCGCCAGCAGCCGTGGGAGGTTTCCGACAGCTAACTATGGCTACACCTTC. The encoded protein is CASSRGRFPTANYGYTF.